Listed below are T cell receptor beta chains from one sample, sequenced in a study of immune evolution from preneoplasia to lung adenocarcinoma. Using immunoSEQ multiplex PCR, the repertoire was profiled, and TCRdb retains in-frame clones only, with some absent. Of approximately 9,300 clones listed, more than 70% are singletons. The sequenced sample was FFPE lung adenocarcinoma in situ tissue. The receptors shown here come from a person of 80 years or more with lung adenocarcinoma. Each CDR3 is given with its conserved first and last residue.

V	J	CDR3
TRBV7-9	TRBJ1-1	CASSLGSWDLPLEAFF
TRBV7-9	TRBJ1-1	CASSSRVGDTEAFF
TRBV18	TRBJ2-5	CASSSAKGAEETQYF
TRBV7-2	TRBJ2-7	CASSSSGQLVFEQYF
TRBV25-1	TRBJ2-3	CASVPGETYTDTQYF
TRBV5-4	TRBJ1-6	CASSLGTALSPLHF
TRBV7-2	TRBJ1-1	CASSLGGGFEAFF
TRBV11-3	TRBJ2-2	CASSLDSGQNIGELFF
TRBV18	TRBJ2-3	CASSDTVGQRTDTQYF
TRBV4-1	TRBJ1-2	CASSQVLHRGGGYTF
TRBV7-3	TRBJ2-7	CASSLGGIASEQYF
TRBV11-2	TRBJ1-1	CASSPQGAKAFF
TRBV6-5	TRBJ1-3	CASSYGGQTSGNTIYF
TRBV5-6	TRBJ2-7	CASRKDQIYPYEQYF
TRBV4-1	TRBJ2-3	CASSQESSTGGADTQYF
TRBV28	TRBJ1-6	CASSPLGQGDSPLHF